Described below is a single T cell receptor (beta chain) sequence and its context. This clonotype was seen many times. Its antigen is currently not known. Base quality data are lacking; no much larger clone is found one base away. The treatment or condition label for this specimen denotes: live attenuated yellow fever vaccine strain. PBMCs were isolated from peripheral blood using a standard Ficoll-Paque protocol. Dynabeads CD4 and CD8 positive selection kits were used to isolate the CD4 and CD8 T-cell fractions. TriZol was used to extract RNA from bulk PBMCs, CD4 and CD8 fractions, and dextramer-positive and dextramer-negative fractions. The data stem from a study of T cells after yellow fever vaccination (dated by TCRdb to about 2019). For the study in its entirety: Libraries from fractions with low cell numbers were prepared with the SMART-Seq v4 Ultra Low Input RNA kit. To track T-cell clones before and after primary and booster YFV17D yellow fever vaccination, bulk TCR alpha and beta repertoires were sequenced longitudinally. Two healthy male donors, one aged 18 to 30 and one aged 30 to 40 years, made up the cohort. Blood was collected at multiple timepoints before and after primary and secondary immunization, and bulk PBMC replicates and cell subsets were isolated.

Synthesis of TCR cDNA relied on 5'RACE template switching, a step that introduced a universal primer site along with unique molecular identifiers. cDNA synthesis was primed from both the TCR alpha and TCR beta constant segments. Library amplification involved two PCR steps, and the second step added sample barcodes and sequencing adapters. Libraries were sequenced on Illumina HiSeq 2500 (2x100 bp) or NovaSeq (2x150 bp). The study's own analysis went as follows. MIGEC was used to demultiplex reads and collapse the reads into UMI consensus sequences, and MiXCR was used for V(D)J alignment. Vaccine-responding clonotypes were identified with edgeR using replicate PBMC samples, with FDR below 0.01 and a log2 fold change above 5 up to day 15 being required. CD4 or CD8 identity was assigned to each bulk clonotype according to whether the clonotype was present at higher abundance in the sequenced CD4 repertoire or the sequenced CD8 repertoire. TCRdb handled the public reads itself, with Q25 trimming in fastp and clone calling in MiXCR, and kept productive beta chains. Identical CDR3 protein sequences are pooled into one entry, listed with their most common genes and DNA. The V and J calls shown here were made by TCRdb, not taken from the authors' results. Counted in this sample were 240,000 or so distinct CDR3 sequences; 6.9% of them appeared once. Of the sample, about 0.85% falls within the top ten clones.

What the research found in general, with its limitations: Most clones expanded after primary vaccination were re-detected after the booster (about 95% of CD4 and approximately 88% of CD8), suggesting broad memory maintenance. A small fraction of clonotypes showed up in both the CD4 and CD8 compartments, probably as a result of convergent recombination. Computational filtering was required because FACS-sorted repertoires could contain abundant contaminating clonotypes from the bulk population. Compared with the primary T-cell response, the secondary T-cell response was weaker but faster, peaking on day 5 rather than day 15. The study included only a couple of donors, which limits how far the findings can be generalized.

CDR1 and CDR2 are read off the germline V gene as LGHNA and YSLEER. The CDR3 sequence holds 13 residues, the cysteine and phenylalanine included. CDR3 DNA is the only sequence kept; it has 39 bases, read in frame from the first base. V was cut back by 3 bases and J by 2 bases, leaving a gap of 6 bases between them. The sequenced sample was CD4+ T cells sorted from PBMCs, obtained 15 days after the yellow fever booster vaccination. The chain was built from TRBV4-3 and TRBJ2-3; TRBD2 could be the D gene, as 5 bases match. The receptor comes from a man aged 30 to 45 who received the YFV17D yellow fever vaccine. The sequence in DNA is TGCGCCAGCAGCCAGAGGGCCACAGATACGCAGTATTTT. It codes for CASSQRATDTQYF.